The text below deals with one T cell receptor beta chain. This sample is drawn from a study of T cell changes during pregnancy in multiple sclerosis. Germline CDR1 SGHDT, CDR2 YYEEEE. The length of the CDR3 is 17 residues. The germline V and J ends were trimmed by 3 bases and 0 bases, with 19 bases remaining between them. This table comes from immunoSEQ multiplex PCR, and its TCRdb copy is limited to in-frame clones, with some not included. The table includes around 100,000 clones, roughly 90% detected once. The source of this sequence is a female donor with multiple sclerosis, enrolled in a pregnancy study. The sample here was peripheral blood, taken after pregnancy. This rearrangement joins TRBV5-6 to TRBJ2-7; D not resolved. For the CDR3, the DNA is TGTGCCAGCAGCTCTCCGATCCCATTACGGAGCTCCTACGAGCAGTACTTC. Translation: CASSSPIPLRSSYEQYF.